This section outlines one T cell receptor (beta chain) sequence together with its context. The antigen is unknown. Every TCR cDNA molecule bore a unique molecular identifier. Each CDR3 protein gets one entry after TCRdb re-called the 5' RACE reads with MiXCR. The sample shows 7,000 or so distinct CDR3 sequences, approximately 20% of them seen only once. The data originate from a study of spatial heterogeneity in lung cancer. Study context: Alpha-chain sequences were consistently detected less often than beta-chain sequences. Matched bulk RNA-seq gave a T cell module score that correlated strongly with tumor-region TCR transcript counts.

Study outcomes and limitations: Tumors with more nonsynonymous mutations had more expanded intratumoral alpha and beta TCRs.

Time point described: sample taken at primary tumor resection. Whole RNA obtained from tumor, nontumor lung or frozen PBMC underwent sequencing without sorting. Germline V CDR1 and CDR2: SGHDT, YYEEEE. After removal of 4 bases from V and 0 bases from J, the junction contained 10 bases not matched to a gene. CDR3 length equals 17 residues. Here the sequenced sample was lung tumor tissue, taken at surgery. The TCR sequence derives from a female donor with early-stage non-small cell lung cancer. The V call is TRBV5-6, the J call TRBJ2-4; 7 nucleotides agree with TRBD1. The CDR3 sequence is CASSRDGTALAKNIQYF. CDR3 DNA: TGTGCCAGCAGCCGGGATGGGACAGCTCTAGCCAAAAACATTCAGTACTTC.